These T cell receptor beta chains were read from a single sample in a study of cytomegalovirus exposure and HLA in healthy donors. This table comes from immunoSEQ multiplex PCR, and its TCRdb copy is limited to in-frame clones, with some not included. This sample has tens of thousands of clones, with around 89% found just once. The sample comprised PBMCs. The receptors were sampled from a woman aged 25 to 39 in good health and CMV-seropositive. Each CDR3 is given with its conserved first and last residue. A D gene is named only where the DNA matches it firmly. The listing skips clone size in some rows; elsewhere it reads once, few, many or a size class.

j_call v_call d_call clone_size cdr3_nt cdr3_aa
TRBJ1-5 TRBV2 TRBD1 - TGTGCCAGCAGTGAAGAACAGGACAGGAATCAGCCCCAGCATTTT CASSEEQDRNQPQHF
TRBJ1-2 TRBV5-1 - - TGCGCCAGCAGCTTGGCGCGGGGGGCTCCCTATGGCTACACCTTC CASSLARGAPYGYTF
TRBJ2-2 TRBV7-9 - - TGTGCCAGCAGCAGCCGGTGGGGGGAGCTGTTTTTT CASSSRWGELFF
TRBJ1-1 TRBV30 TRBD1 - TGTGCCTGGAATTTTTTTAGTACAGGGGGCCGCGAGACTGAAGCTTTCTTT CAWNFFSTGGRETEAFF
TRBJ1-1 TRBV7-9 - - TGTGCCAGCAGCCGACAGGCGAACACTGAAGCTTTCTTT CASSRQANTEAFF
TRBJ2-3 TRBV9 TRBD2 - TGTGCCAGCAGCTCATGGGGACTAGCGGCCACAGATACGCAGTATTTT CASSSWGLAATDTQYF
TRBJ2-3 TRBV12-5 TRBD2 - TGTGCTAGTACGAGACTAGCGGGAGGTTCTAGCACAGATACGCAGTATTTT CASTRLAGGSSTDTQYF
TRBJ2-5 TRBV21-1 - - TGTGCCACGAAGGGGGCCCAGTACTTC CATKGAQYF
TRBJ2-1 TRBV2 TRBD2 once TGTGCCAGCCGCGGGGGACCGTCAGGCATCTGGGAGCAGTTCTTC CASRGGPSGIWEQFF
TRBJ2-1 TRBV29-1 TRBD1 - TGCAGCGTTGGGGGGGGACAGGGGGCCTACAATGAGCAGTTCTTC CSVGGGQGAYNEQFF
TRBJ2-7 TRBV2 - - TGTGCCAGCACCCGGACAAAACTCTACGAGCAGTACTTC CASTRTKLYEQYF
TRBJ1-1 TRBV9 - - TGTGCCAGCAGCGTAGTTGAGGGCGGCACTGAAGCTTTCTTT CASSVVEGGTEAFF
TRBJ1-3 TRBV19 - - TGTGCCAGTAGTATAGCCTTCCCAGGAACTGGAAACACCATATATTTT CASSIAFPGTGNTIYF
TRBJ2-5 TRBV5-4 - - TGTGCCAGCACCATACGGGGGGCGGAAGAGACCCAGTACTTC CASTIRGAEETQYF
TRBJ1-1 TRBV11-2 - - TGTGCCAGCAGCCCCCTCCGGGCGGGTAGGACTGAAGCTTTCTTT CASSPLRAGRTEAFF
TRBJ2-7 TRBV7-8 - - TGTGCCAGCAGTCTCGACAATCACGAGCAGTACTTC CASSLDNHEQYF
TRBJ2-6 TRBV28 - - TGTGCCAGCAGTTTACAGGCCTTTGGGGCCAACGTCCTGACTTTC CASSLQAFGANVLTF
TRBJ2-7 TRBV6-1 - - TGTGCCAGCAGTGAACTCTCCGAGCAGTACTTC CASSELSEQYF
TRBJ2-1 TRBV5-4 TRBD2 once TGTGCCAGCAGCTTGGAGACTAGCGGGATAAGCTCCTACAATGAGCAGTTCTTC CASSLETSGISSYNEQFF
TRBJ2-7 TRBV4-1 TRBD2 - TGCGCCAGCAGCCCCCGGGCGCGGGAGGGGCCCTACGAGCAGTACTTC CASSPRAREGPYEQYF
TRBJ2-1 TRBV19 - once TGTGCCAGTAGCGGACAGCAGTACAATGAGCAGTTCTTC CASSGQQYNEQFF
TRBJ1-5 TRBV9 - - TGTGCCAGCAGCGTAGGTTCCGGGAACAATCAGCCCCAGCATTTT CASSVGSGNNQPQHF
TRBJ2-3 TRBV15 - - TGTGCCACCAGCAGCCTTGGACAGCAATCAGATACGCAGTATTTT CATSSLGQQSDTQYF
TRBJ2-5 TRBV18 - once TGTGCCAGCTCAGTCCTTGACCAAGAGACCCAGTACTTC CASSVLDQETQYF
TRBJ2-7 TRBV6-5 TRBD2 - TGTGCCAGCAGTCGGACTAGCGGGAACTACGAGCAGTACTTC CASSRTSGNYEQYF
TRBJ2-7 TRBV5-5 - - TGTGCCAGCAGCACAGACAGTTTCCCACCTATTTCCTACGAGCAGTACTTC CASSTDSFPPISYEQYF
TRBJ1-2 TRBV6-5 TRBD1 once TGTGCCAGCGGGAAATCGGGGACAGGGAATGGCTACACCTTC CASGKSGTGNGYTF
TRBJ1-1 TRBV30 - - TGTGCCTGGAGTCCACAGGTGAACACTGAAGCTTTCTTT CAWSPQVNTEAFF
TRBJ2-7 TRBV5-6 TRBD1 - TGTGCCAGCGGAGACTACGGACAGGCAATCCCCTACGAGCAGTACTTC CASGDYGQAIPYEQYF
TRBJ2-3 TRBV12-2 - - TGTGCAAGTCGCTTAGTATCCGTATCCCCCCGGGACTACCATGACACAGATACGCAGTATTTT CASRLVSVSPRDYHDTDTQYF
TRBJ2-2 TRBV28 - - TGTGCCAGCGGAGGGGGGGGCCCGAACACCGGGGAGCTGTTTTTT CASGGGGPNTGELFF
TRBJ2-2 TRBV1 - - TGCACCAGCCCCGCCCGGGCGGAGCGGGAGGGCCAGAATTTTGAAACCGGGGAGCTGTTTTTT CTSPARAEREGQNFETGELFF
TRBJ2-5 TRBV15 TRBD2 - TGTGCCACCAGCAGAGATGCGGGAGGGATAGAGACCCAGTACTTC CATSRDAGGIETQYF
TRBJ1-6 TRBV5-1 TRBD1 once TGCGCCAGCAGCTTGGACAGGGGAGACAATTCACCCCTCCACTTT CASSLDRGDNSPLHF
TRBJ2-3 TRBV6-1 - - TGTGCCAGCAGTGGCTACCGCACAGATACGCAGTATTTT CASSGYRTDTQYF
TRBJ1-1 TRBV7-8 - few TGTGCCAGCAGCTTAGTAAGGGAGACTGAAGCTTTCTTT CASSLVRETEAFF
TRBJ1-6 TRBV5-1 TRBD1 few TGCGCCAGCAGCTTGGCCGGGGACAGTTATTCACCCCTCCACTTT CASSLAGDSYSPLHF
TRBJ2-3 TRBV28 - - TGTGCCAGCAGTTTGCCAACGGGCACAGATACGCAGTATTTT CASSLPTGTDTQYF
TRBJ1-1 TRBV5-4 TRBD1 - TGTGCCAGCAGCCAACAGGGGACGAACACTGAAGCTTTCTTT CASSQQGTNTEAFF
TRBJ2-1 TRBV29-1 - - TGCAGCGTGGTACCAGGTGAGCAGTTCTTC CSVVPGEQFF
TRBJ2-6 TRBV6-5 - - TGTGCCAGCAGCCGCGGTAGCTCTGGGGCCAACGTCCTGACTTTC CASSRGSSGANVLTF
TRBJ2-1 TRBV28 TRBD2 - TGTGCCAGCAGTTTAGGGAGCGGGAGGGCCCGTGAGCAGTTCTTC CASSLGSGRAREQFF
TRBJ1-1 TRBV2 - - TGTGCCAGCAGACAAGACAGACGATCCACTGAAGCTTTCTTT CASRQDRRSTEAFF
TRBJ2-2 TRBV6-5 - - TGTGCCAGCAGCCTCCCAGGGTTGGCCGGGGAGCTGTTTTTT CASSLPGLAGELFF
TRBJ1-2 TRBV30 - once TGTGCCTGGAGTCCTACAGGGCCATCTACGAACTATGGCTACACCTTC CAWSPTGPSTNYGYTF